The 15 T cell receptor beta chains below all came from one sample that was sequenced in a study of CD8 T cells in ankylosing spondylitis. TCRdb redid the calling of the 5' RACE reads with MiXCR, one entry per CDR3 protein. The sample lists about 340,000 distinct CDR3 sequences; roughly 14% were seen once. Sequenced sample: blood, either unsorted or a sorted T cell fraction (not recorded which). The source of these receptors is a male donor with ankylosing spondylitis or in good health (not recorded which).

This clonotype was seen a few times. This sequence joins TRBV11-2 and TRBJ1-1; D call uncertain. The CDR3 has 16 residues. Germline loops: CDR1 SGHAT, CDR2 FQNNGV. The ends were cut back, 4 bases at V and 1 base at J, with 16 bases in the middle. Here the CDR3 DNA reads TGTGCCAGCAGCTCCACTTACTCGACATGGAACACTGAAGCTTTCTTT. This codes for CASSSTYSTWNTEAFF.

This chain uses TRBV5-1 with TRBJ2-3, with TRBD2 identical over 8 bases. The CDR3 runs 14 residues. Germline lookup yields CDR1 SGHRS and CDR2 YFSETQ. The J segment lost 2 bases and the V segment lost 9 bases, leaving 8 bases of the junction unmatched. CDR3 amino acids: CANLLAENTDTQYF. The CDR3 nucleotides are TGCGCCAACTTACTAGCGGAGAACACAGATACGCAGTATTTT.

The chain combines TRBV20-1 with TRBJ2-7; TRBD2 matches at 9 bases. V lost 3 bases, J lost 3 bases, and 9 bases stayed unmatched. CDR3 length: 15 residues. CDR1 and CDR2 from the germline V gene are DFQATT and SNEGSKA (reference sequence). The DNA of the CDR3 is TGCAGTGCTAGTTCTCCTAGCGGGAAGGGCTACGAGCAGTACTTC. It specifies CSASSPSGKGYEQYF.

This clonotype was detected a few times. This chain connects TRBV5-1 to TRBJ2-1; 9 bases are a match to TRBD1. Germline values: CDR1 SGHRS, CDR2 YFSETQ. The CDR3 length is 16 residues. Trimming at V came to 0 bases and at J to 6 bases, leaving 7 bases not matched to a gene. In nucleotides, the CDR3 is TGCGCCAGCAGCTTGGCAGTGGGACAGGGATCCAATGAGCAGTTCTTC. Translation: CASSLAVGQGSNEQFF.

This clonotype was observed a handful of times. The V and J genes are TRBV7-9 and TRBJ2-7; D gene uncertain. Trimming removed 6 bases from V and 3 bases from J, with 9 bases in between. This CDR3 spans 12 amino acids. The germline CDR1 and CDR2 sequences are SEHNR and FQNEAQ (reference sequence). CDR3 DNA sequence: TGTGCCAGCAGTCTCAGCCTCTACGAGCAGTACTTC. It translates to CASSLSLYEQYF.

This clonotype was seen a handful of times. The genes are TRBV20-1 and TRBJ1-6; D perhaps matches TRBD1 (5 bases). V lost 3 bases to trimming and J lost 6 bases, with 9 bases between them. This CDR3 region has 13 residues. The germline CDR1 and CDR2 sequences are DFQATT and SNEGSKA (reference sequence). CDR3 sequence reads: CSARDMPNSPLHF. The CDR3 DNA follows: TGCAGTGCTAGGGACATGCCTAATTCACCCCTCCACTTT.

The chain links TRBV20-1 to TRBJ2-7; 9 bases align to TRBD2. The V and J ends lost 4 bases and 0 bases, in that order; junction bases with no gene match: 10. CDR1 and CDR2 from the germline V gene are DFQATT and SNEGSKA (reference sequence). CDR3 length: 16 residues. The chain's CDR3 is CSATEGLAKSSYEQYF. CDR3 nucleotides: TGCAGTGCTACCGAAGGACTAGCGAAGAGCTCCTACGAGCAGTACTTC.

The J gene is TRBJ2-2, the V gene TRBV7-9; 9 bases map to TRBD1. The CDR3 is made up of 16 amino acids. V was clipped by 5 bases and J by 5 bases; unmatched bases: 9. CDR1 is SEHNR and CDR2 is FQNEAQ in the germline V gene (reference sequence). CDR3 in amino acids: CASSLKGQGITGELFF. In DNA, the CDR3 is TGTGCCAGCAGCCTCAAGGGACAGGGCATAACCGGGGAGCTGTTTTTT. The full variable domain, its missing parts supplied by reference TRBV7-9 and TRBJ2-2, is DTGVSQNPRHKITKRGQNVTFRCDPISEHNRLYWYRQTLGQGPEFLTYFQNEAQLEKSRLLSDRFSAERPKGSFSTLEIQRTEQGDSAMYLCASSLKGQGITGELFFGEGSRLTVL.

The V and J genes are TRBV20-1 and TRBJ1-3, with a weak D call TRBD1 (6 bases). Germline CDR1 reads DFQATT; CDR2 reads SNEGSKA (reference sequence). This CDR3 has 14 amino acids. Trimming took off 5 bases at V and 4 bases at J, with 15 bases between the two ends. CDR3 region: CSASRTERGNTIYF. As DNA, the CDR3 is TGCAGTGCTTCCCGGACAGAACGAGGAAACACCATATATTTT.

This clonotype was detected only a few times. The J gene is TRBJ2-3, the V gene TRBV12-3 or TRBV12-4; D possibly corresponds to TRBD1 (6 bases). CDR3 length equals 15 residues. V was trimmed by 2 bases and J by 2 bases, leaving 11 bases between them. CDR3 in amino acids: CASSLYRELTDTQYF. The CDR3 DNA sequence: TGTGCCAGCAGTTTATACAGGGAACTCACAGATACGCAGTATTTT.

The chain uses TRBV27 and TRBJ1-5; 8 nucleotides align to TRBD1. Germline loops: CDR1 MNHEY, CDR2 SMNVEV (reference sequence). CDR3 length: 12 residues. CDR3 region: CATRDRNQPQHF. The CDR3 DNA reads TGTGCAACTCGGGACAGGAATCAGCCCCAGCATTTT.

The chain carries TRBV5-1 and TRBJ2-7, with 7 bases aligning to TRBD1. V shed 0 bases, J shed 3 bases, and the junction held 6 bases outside the gene matches. This CDR3 contains 15 residues. The germline V gene encodes CDR1 SGHRS and CDR2 YFSETQ. CDR3 coding DNA: TGCGCCAGCAGCTTGGATCGGGACAGATACTACGAGCAGTACTTC. Amino acid sequence: CASSLDRDRYYEQYF. Using reference TRBV5-1 and TRBJ2-7 for the parts outside the CDR3, the full variable domain is KAGVTQTPRYLIKTRGQQVTLSCSPISGHRSVSWYQQTPGQGLQFLFEYFSETQRNKGNFPGRFSGRQFSNSRSEMNVSTLELGDSALYLCASSLDRDRYYEQYFGPGTRLTVT.

The gene calls are TRBV19 and TRBJ2-1, with 8 bases lining up with TRBD1. There are 16 residues in the CDR3. V lost 6 bases and J lost 3; bases outside the gene matches: 10. CDR1 LNHDA and CDR2 SQIVND come from the germline V gene (reference sequence). The CDR3 region is CASSSTPGGGYNEQFF. The CDR3 DNA reads TGTGCCAGTAGCTCGACTCCAGGGGGCGGCTACAATGAGCAGTTCTTC.

This clonotype was counted only a few times. V and J are TRBV6-2 or TRBV6-3 and TRBJ1-2; no clear D gene. The germline V gene encodes CDR1 MNHEY and CDR2 SVGEGT. The CDR3 is 14 residues long. V lost 6 bases and J 1 base, leaving 12 bases between the germline ends. The CDR3 spells CASRSSGINYGYTF. The CDR3 nucleotides are TGTGCCAGCAGATCTTCGGGGATTAACTATGGCTACACCTTC.

This clonotype occurred a few times. The V and J genes are TRBV10-2 and TRBJ2-7, with TRBD2 matching over 8 bases. Germline V lookup: CDR1 WSHSY, CDR2 SAAADI. Trimming cost V 3 bases and J 3 bases; bases outside gene matches: 13. The CDR3 extends over 17 amino acids. CDR3 nucleotides: TGCGCCAGCAGTGACCCGTCTGAGACCGGGACTAGCTACGAGCAGTACTTC. Residues: CASSDPSETGTSYEQYF.